These T cell receptor beta chains were read from a single sample in a study of tumour-infiltrating T cells in Burkitt lymphoma. Assay used: immunoSEQ multiplex PCR; TCRdb lists only in-frame clones, some missing. Of approximately 15,000 clones in the sample, around four fifths were seen once. The sequencing input was tumor tissue. The origin of the receptors is a human donor with diffuse large B-cell lymphoma. The CDR3 runs from the conserved cysteine through the conserved F or W. A D gene is named only where the DNA matches it firmly. The size of a clone is reported for some rows only, either as once, few or many, or as a class for expanded clones.

D,V,J,size,DNA,CDR3
-,TRBV10-3,TRBJ1-2,-,TGTGCCATCATCGGGGGGGCAGGCGATGGCTACACCTTC,CAIIGGAGDGYTF
TRBD1,TRBV6-1,TRBJ2-1,-,TGTGCCAGCCTCCGGGACAGGGCCTACAATGAGCAGTTCTTC,CASLRDRAYNEQFF
-,TRBV11-2,TRBJ1-1,-,TGTGCCAGCAGCCCCCCGGGAAGGGGGACTGAAGCTTTCTTT,CASSPPGRGTEAFF
TRBD2,TRBV5-6,TRBJ2-1,once,TGTGCCAGCAGCTTTCGACTAGCGCCCTACAATGAGCAGTTCTTC,CASSFRLAPYNEQFF
-,TRBV29-1,TRBJ1-5,-,TGCAGCGTTGGGACTTTCGATGATCAGCCCCAGCATTTT,CSVGTFDDQPQHF
TRBD2,TRBV5-4,TRBJ2-1,-,TGTGCCAGCAGCCTATCTGGACTAGCGGGAGATCAGTTCTTC,CASSLSGLAGDQFF
-,TRBV28,TRBJ1-2,-,TGTGCCAGCAGTCCCGCAGACTATGGCTACACCTTC,CASSPADYGYTF
-,TRBV15,TRBJ2-5,-,TGTGCCACCAGCAGAGATGGGGGGCGAGAGACCCAGTACTTC,CATSRDGGRETQYF
-,TRBV6-6,TRBJ1-1,-,TGTGCCAGCAGTTACCTTTATAATGAAGCTTTCTTT,CASSYLYNEAFF
-,TRBV5-4,TRBJ1-1,-,TGTGCCAGCAGCTTGGTGGGCAGGCCCCCTGAAGCTTTCTTT,CASSLVGRPPEAFF
TRBD1,TRBV6-5,TRBJ2-2,-,TGTGCCAGCAGCCACGGGACAGGGGGCTCCGGGGAGCTGTTTTTT,CASSHGTGGSGELFF
TRBD1,TRBV9,TRBJ2-7,once,TGTGCCAGCAGCCCAAGGACAGGGTTAGTCTACGAGCAATACTTC,CASSPRTGLVYEQYF
-,TRBV6-1,TRBJ2-7,-,TGTGCCAGCAGTGAATGGGGGTGGAGCGAGCAGTACTTC,CASSEWGWSEQYF
TRBD1,TRBV7-6,TRBJ2-6,-,TGTGCCAGCAGCTCCTGGGACAGGGGAACCAACGTCCTGACTTTC,CASSSWDRGTNVLTF
-,TRBV4-3,TRBJ2-1,-,TGCGCCAGCAGCCAAGAGGCGCAGGAAGTTTCCTACAATGAGCAGTTCTTC,CASSQEAQEVSYNEQFF
TRBD2,TRBV4-3,TRBJ2-1,-,TGCGCCAGCAGCCCCTCAAGCGGGATTGACAATGAGCAGTTCTTC,CASSPSSGIDNEQFF
-,TRBV9,TRBJ2-3,-,TGTGCCAGCAGCCCCCGAGGAGATTCCACAGATACGCAGTATTTT,CASSPRGDSTDTQYF
TRBD2,TRBV6-6,TRBJ2-3,-,TGTGCCAGCAGCATACCTCTAGCGGGAGGGCTAGATACGCAGTATTTT,CASSIPLAGGLDTQYF
-,TRBV6-5,TRBJ2-7,-,TGTGCCAGCAGTACAGGGTCGGGCGAGCAGTACTTC,CASSTGSGEQYF
-,TRBV13,TRBJ1-1,-,TGTGCCAGCAGCTTCATTCCAGGACAGTATAACACTGAAGCTTTCTTT,CASSFIPGQYNTEAFF
-,TRBV9,TRBJ1-3,-,TGTGCCAGCAGCGCTACAGGTTGGGACACCATATATTTT,CASSATGWDTIYF
-,TRBV2,TRBJ1-5,-,TGTGCCAGCAGTGAAGCGCTTGGGCAGGGCAATCAGCCCCAGCATTTT,CASSEALGQGNQPQHF
-,TRBV5-5,TRBJ2-5,-,TGTGCCAGCAGCTTGGGAGGTGGTTTAGAGACCCAGTACTTC,CASSLGGGLETQYF
TRBD1,TRBV10-1,TRBJ2-7,-,TGCGCCAGCAGCCTGGACAGGGTAGCGGTAACGACTTCCAACAGCTACGAGCAGTACTTC,CASSLDRVAVTTSNSYEQYF
-,TRBV6-5,TRBJ2-4,few,TGTGCCAGCAGCGACGGACCCAAAAACATTCAGTACTTC,CASSDGPKNIQYF
-,TRBV19,TRBJ2-1,-,TGTGCCAGTAGTATATCTTACAATGAGCAGTTCTTC,CASSISYNEQFF
-,TRBV10-3,TRBJ1-5,-,TGTGCCATCAGCATCGGGGATAGCAATCAGCCCCAGCATTTT,CAISIGDSNQPQHF
TRBD1,TRBV6-1,TRBJ1-5,-,TGTGCCAGCAGTATGACAGGGGGCGGTCAGCCCCAGCATTTT,CASSMTGGGQPQHF
TRBD1,TRBV11-1,TRBJ2-3,once,TGTGCCAGCAGCTTAGAAGGGACAGGGTTGACAGATACGCAGTATTTT,CASSLEGTGLTDTQYF
-,TRBV18,TRBJ2-7,-,TGTGCCAGCTCACGTCAGGGCTCCCGGGTCTACGAGCAGTACTTC,CASSRQGSRVYEQYF
TRBD1,TRBV13,TRBJ2-7,-,TGTGCCAGCAGCCAAGACGGACAGGGGGCCTACGAGCAGTACTTC,CASSQDGQGAYEQYF
TRBD1,TRBV5-4,TRBJ1-1,-,TGTGCCAGCAGCTTGTGGGACAGATATAACACTGAAGCTTTCTTT,CASSLWDRYNTEAFF
TRBD1,TRBV7-2,TRBJ1-2,few,TGTGCCAGCAGCCTGCAGACAGGGGATGGCTACACCTTC,CASSLQTGDGYTF
TRBD2,TRBV9,TRBJ2-4,-,TGTGCCAGCAGCCCTAGGGGTAGCGGGGGGCTGGAAAACATTCAGTACTTC,CASSPRGSGGLENIQYF
TRBD2,TRBV7-2,TRBJ2-1,-,TGTGCCAGCAGCCCCTTGCGGGAGTATCTGAATGAGCAGTTCTTC,CASSPLREYLNEQFF
-,TRBV2,TRBJ1-5,-,TGTGCCAGCAGTTCTACGGGCAATCAGCCCCAGCATTTT,CASSSTGNQPQHF
TRBD1,TRBV19,TRBJ2-7,-,TGTGCCAGTAGTAGGACAGGGGGCCCTCTCTACGAGCAGTACTTC,CASSRTGGPLYEQYF
-,TRBV6-5,TRBJ2-2,once,TGTGCCAGCAGTTACGGGGGAGACACCGGGGAGCTGTTTTTT,CASSYGGDTGELFF
-,TRBV18,TRBJ2-2,-,TGTGCCAGCTCATCGAACACCGGGGAGCTGTTTTTT,CASSSNTGELFF
-,TRBV27,TRBJ2-7,-,TGTGCCAGCAGTTTTGGGGGAAGGGAGCAGTACTTC,CASSFGGREQYF
TRBD1,TRBV29-1,TRBJ1-2,-,TGCAGCTCTGCCGGGACAGGGAATGGCTACACCTTC,CSSAGTGNGYTF
TRBD2,TRBV2,TRBJ2-3,-,TGTGCCAGCAGGCCGATTCTAGCGGGAATAAGGACAGATACGCAGTATTTT,CASRPILAGIRTDTQYF
-,TRBV19,TRBJ1-4,few,TGTGCCAGTAGTATACAGGTAGCAAGTAATGAAAAACTGTTTTTT,CASSIQVASNEKLFF
-,TRBV5-6,TRBJ1-4,once,TGTGCCAGCAGCCGGGGGATTAATGAAAAACTGTTTTTT,CASSRGINEKLFF
-,TRBV4-2,TRBJ2-1,-,TGTGCCAGCAGCCAAGAAAGGTCGGGGGTTTACAATGAGCAGTTCTTC,CASSQERSGVYNEQFF
-,TRBV10-3,TRBJ1-4,-,TGTGCCATCAGTGCGACAGAAAATGAAAAACTGTTTTTT,CAISATENEKLFF
-,TRBV7-2,TRBJ2-2,-,TGTGCCAGCAGCTGGGTTGCGGGGGCCGTAAACACCGGGGAGCTGTTTTTT,CASSWVAGAVNTGELFF
-,TRBV6-1,TRBJ1-5,-,TGTGCCAGCAGTGAATTACCCCGTAATCAGCCCCAGCATTTT,CASSELPRNQPQHF
TRBD1,TRBV7-2,TRBJ1-3,-,TGTGCCAGCAGCTTAACGGGACAGGGTGGAAACACCATATATTTT,CASSLTGQGGNTIYF
-,TRBV7-6,TRBJ2-5,few,TGTGCCAGCAGCCCTCAATCGGGAGTCCGGGAGACCCAGTACTTC,CASSPQSGVRETQYF
-,TRBV4-2,TRBJ2-7,once,TGTGCCAGCAGCCAAGGCGGGGGACAAGGCTACGAGCAGTACTTC,CASSQGGGQGYEQYF
TRBD1,TRBV4-3,TRBJ1-2,-,TGCGCCAGCAGCCAAGTTGCCGGGACAGGAGTCTCGGGTGGCTACACCTTC,CASSQVAGTGVSGGYTF
TRBD2,TRBV5-4,TRBJ2-2,-,TGTGCCAGCAACTTGGAGCTAGCGGCCTTGAACACCGGGGAGCTGTTTTTT,CASNLELAALNTGELFF
TRBD2,TRBV10-3,TRBJ2-5,-,TGTGCCATCACCCAGGGCGGGGGGCCTGAGACCCAGTACTTC,CAITQGGGPETQYF
-,TRBV18,TRBJ1-2,-,TGTGCCAGCTCACCGACAACTAACTATGGCTACACCTTC,CASSPTTNYGYTF